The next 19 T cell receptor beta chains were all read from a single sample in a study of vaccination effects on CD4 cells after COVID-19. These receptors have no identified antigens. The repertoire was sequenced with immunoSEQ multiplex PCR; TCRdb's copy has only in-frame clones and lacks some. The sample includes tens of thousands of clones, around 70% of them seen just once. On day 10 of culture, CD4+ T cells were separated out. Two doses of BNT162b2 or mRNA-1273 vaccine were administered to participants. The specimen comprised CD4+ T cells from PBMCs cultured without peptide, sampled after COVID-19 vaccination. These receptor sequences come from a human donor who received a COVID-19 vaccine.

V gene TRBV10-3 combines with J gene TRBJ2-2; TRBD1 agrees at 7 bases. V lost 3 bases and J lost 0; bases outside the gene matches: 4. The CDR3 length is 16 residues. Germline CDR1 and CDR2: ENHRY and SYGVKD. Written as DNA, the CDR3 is TGTGCCATCAGTGAACGACAGGGCGCGAACACCGGGGAGCTGTTTTTT. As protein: CAISERQGANTGELFF.

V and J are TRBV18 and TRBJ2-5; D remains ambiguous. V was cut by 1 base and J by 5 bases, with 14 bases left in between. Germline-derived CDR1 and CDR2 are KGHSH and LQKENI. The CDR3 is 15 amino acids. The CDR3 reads CASSPHPQVLETQYF. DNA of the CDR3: TGTGCCAGCTCACCACATCCCCAGGTACTGGAGACCCAGTACTTC. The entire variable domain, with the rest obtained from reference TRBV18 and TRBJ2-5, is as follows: NAGVMQNPRHLVRRRGQEARLRCSPMKGHSHVYWYRQLPEEGLKFMVYLQKENIIDESGMPKERFSAEFPKEGPSILRIQQVVRGDSAAYFCASSPHPQVLETQYFGPGTRLLVL.

The CDR3 region is CASSRGDRVIYNEQFF. The CDR3 DNA sequence: TGTGCCAGCAGCCGAGGGGACAGGGTTATCTACAATGAGCAGTTCTTC. This sequence joins TRBV28 and TRBJ2-1; TRBD1 aligns across 9 bases. The germline gives CDR1 MDHEN, CDR2 SYDVKM. This CDR3 spans 16 amino acids. The V segment lost 6 bases and the J segment 3 bases; nucleotides outside the gene matches: 9.

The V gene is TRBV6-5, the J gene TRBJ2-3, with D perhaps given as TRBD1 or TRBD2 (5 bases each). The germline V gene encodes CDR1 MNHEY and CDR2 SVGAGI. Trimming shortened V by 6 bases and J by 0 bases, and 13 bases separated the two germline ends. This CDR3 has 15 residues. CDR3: CASRMNGASTDTQYF. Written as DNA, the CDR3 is TGTGCCAGCAGAATGAACGGGGCTAGCACAGATACGCAGTATTTT.

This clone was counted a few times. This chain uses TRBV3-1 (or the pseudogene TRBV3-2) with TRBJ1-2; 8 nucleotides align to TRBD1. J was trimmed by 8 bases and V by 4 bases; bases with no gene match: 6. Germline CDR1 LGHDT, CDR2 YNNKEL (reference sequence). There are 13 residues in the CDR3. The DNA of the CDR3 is TGTGCCAGCAGCCGGCAGGGGGCAGGCGGCTACACCTTC. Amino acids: CASSRQGAGGYTF.

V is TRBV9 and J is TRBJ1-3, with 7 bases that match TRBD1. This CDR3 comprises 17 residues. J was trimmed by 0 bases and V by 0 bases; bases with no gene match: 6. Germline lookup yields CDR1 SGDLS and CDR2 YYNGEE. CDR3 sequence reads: CASSVVPGGFSGNTIYF. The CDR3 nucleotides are TGTGCCAGCAGCGTAGTGCCAGGGGGATTCTCTGGAAACACCATATATTTT.

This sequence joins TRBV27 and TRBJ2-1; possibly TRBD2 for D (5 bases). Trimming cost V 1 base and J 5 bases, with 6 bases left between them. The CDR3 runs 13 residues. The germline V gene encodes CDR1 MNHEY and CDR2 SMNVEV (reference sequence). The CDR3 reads CASSLYGDNEQFF. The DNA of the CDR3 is TGTGCCAGCAGTTTATACGGGGACAATGAGCAGTTCTTC.

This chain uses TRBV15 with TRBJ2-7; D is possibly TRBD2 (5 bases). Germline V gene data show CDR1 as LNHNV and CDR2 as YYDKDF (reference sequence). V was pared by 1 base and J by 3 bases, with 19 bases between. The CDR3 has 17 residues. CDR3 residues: CATSRGSSLGESYEQYV. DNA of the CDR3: TGTGCCACCAGCAGAGGCTCGTCTCTCGGGGAGAGCTACGAGCAGTACGTC.

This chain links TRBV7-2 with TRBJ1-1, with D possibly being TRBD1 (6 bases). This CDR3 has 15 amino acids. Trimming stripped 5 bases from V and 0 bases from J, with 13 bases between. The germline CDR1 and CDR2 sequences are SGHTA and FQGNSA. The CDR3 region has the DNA TGTGCCAGCAGCCCTCAAGGACAGCTGAACACTGAAGCTTTCTTT. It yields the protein CASSPQGQLNTEAFF.

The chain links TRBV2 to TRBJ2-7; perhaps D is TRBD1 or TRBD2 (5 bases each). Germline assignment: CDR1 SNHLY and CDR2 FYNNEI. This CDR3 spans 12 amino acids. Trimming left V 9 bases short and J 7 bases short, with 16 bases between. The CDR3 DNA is TGTGCCAGTGAGGGGCAATCTGTTGAGCAGTACGTC. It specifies CASEGQSVEQYV.

The CDR3 loop reads CASSLTGANTGELFF. CDR3 in DNA: TGTGCCAGCAGCCTGACAGGGGCGAACACCGGGGAGCTGTTTTTT. The V gene is TRBV5-8, the J gene TRBJ2-2, with 8 bases fitting TRBD1. Losses at the gene ends were 4 bases for V and 0 bases for J; bases not matched to a gene: 2. The V gene's germline CDR1 is SGHTS and CDR2 YDEGEE. The CDR3 is 15 residues long.

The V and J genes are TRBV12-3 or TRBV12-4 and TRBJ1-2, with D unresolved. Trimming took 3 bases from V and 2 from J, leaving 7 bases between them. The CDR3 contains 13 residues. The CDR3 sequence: CASSFNPNYGYTF. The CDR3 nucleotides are TGTGCCAGCAGTTTTAACCCCAACTATGGCTACACCTTC.

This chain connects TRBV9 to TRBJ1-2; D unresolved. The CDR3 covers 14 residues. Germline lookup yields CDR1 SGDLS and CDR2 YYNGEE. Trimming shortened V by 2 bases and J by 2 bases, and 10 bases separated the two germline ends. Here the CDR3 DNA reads TGTGCCAGCAGCGTGGATGCCGGGAACTATGGCTACACCTTC. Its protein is CASSVDAGNYGYTF.

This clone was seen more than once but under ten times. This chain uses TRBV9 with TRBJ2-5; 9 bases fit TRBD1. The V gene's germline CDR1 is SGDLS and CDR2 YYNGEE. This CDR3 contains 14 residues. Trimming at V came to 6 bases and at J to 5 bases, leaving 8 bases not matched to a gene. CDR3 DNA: TGTGCCAGCACCATGGGACAGGGCGGGGAGACCCAGTACTTC. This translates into CASTMGQGGETQYF.

Here the CDR3 reads CASSFWRGGENTQYF. CDR3 coding DNA: TGTGCCAGCAGCTTCTGGCGGGGGGGCGAAAATACGCAGTATTTT. The V gene is TRBV7-2, the J gene TRBJ2-3, with TRBD2 identical over 9 bases. CDR1 is SGHTA, CDR2 FQGNSA, per germline. The CDR3 is made up of 15 amino acids. The V gene end was trimmed by 3 bases and the J gene end by 7 bases; junction bases not matched to a gene: 8.

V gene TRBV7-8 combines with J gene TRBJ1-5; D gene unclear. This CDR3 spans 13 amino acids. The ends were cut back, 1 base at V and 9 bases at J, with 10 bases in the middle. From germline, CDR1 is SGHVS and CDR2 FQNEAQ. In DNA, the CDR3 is TGTGCCAGCAGCTTAGACACGAGTTTGCCCCAGCATTTT. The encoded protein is CASSLDTSLPQHF.

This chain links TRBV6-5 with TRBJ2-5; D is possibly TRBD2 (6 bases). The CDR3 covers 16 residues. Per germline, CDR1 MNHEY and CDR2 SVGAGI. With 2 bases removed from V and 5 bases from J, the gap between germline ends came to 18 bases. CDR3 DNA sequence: TGTGCCAGCAGTTACCGACAAGCGGGCTATAAGGAGACCCAGTACTTC. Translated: CASSYRQAGYKETQYF.

CDR3 sequence (DNA): TGTGCCAGTAGATACCTCTCTACCAACGTGAGGCCGTTCGTTAACACCGGGGAGCTGTTTTTT. Protein sequence: CASRYLSTNVRPFVNTGELFF. The chain uses TRBV19 and TRBJ2-2; D not certain. Germline assignment: CDR1 LNHDA and CDR2 SQIVND (reference sequence). The CDR3 runs to 21 residues. V was clipped by 6 bases and J by 2 bases, with 31 bases between them.

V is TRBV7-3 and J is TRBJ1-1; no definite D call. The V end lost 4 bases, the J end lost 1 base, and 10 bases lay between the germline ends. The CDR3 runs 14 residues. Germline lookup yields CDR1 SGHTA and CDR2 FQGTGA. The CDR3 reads CASSSFPGNTEAFF. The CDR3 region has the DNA TGTGCCAGCAGCTCTTTCCCGGGGAACACTGAAGCTTTCTTT.